This TCR beta chain was recorded in a study of shared clonotypes between healthy human individuals. TCRdb's copy holds only in-frame clones and misses some; the assay was immunoSEQ multiplex PCR. The sample consists of some 2,100,000 clones, 90% to 97% of them appearing once. The CDR3 has 14 residues. V shed 4 bases, J shed 4 bases, and the junction held 5 bases outside the gene matches. Looked up from germline, CDR1 is SGHAT and CDR2 is FQNNGV. This sequence joins TRBV11-2 and TRBJ2-3; 7 bases fit TRBD1. Material: naive CD4+ T cells sorted from blood. Noted subset: CD45RA+ positively selected. The receptor comes from a man younger than 35 in good health. The CDR3 DNA sequence: TGTGCCAGCAGCTACAGGGGTGGGCCAGATACGCAGTATTTT. Residues: CASSYRGGPDTQYF.